There are a few counts of the clone carrying this T cell receptor (beta chain). The data were taken from a study of T cell repertoires in cytomegalovirus infection. TCRdb reanalysed the reads using MiXCR and keeps one entry per CDR3 protein. The sample has about 330,000 distinct CDR3 sequences; 9.5% are singletons. V was pared by 2 bases and J by 4 bases, with 18 bases between. CDR1 and CDR2 from the germline V gene are SGHTA and FQGNSA. CDR3 length: 17 amino acids. The chain is built from TRBV7-2 and TRBJ1-5, with D perhaps matching TRBD1 (5 bases). The sample comprised PBMCs. This TCR came from a human donor in good health (CMV status not recorded). Some clones in this sample may be carry-over from other donors' samples. This chain's CDR3 is CASSLRSTAGGNQPQHF. As DNA, the CDR3 is TGTGCCAGCAGCTTAAGGTCAACAGCGGGGGGTAATCAGCCCCAGCATTTT.